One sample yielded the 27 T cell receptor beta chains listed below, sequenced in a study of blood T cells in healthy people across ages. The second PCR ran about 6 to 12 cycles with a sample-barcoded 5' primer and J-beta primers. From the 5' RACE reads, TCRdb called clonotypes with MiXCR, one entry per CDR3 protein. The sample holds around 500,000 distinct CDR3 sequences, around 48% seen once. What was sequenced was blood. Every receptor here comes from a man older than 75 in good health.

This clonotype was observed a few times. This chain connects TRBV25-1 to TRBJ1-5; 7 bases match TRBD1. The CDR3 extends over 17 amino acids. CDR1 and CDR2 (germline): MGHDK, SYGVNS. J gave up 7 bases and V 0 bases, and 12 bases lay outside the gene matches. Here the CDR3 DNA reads TGTGCCAGCAGTGAATATAATCCCCGACAGGGTGGACAGCCCCAGCATTTT. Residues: CASSEYNPRQGGQPQHF.

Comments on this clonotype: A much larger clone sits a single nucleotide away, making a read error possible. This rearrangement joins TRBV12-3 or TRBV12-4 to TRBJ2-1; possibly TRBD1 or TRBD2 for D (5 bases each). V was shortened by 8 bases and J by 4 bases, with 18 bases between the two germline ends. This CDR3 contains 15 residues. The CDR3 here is CASAFVGTEYNEQFF. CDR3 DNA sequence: TGTGCCAGCGCCTTCGTCGGGACCGAATACAATGAGCAGTTCTTC.

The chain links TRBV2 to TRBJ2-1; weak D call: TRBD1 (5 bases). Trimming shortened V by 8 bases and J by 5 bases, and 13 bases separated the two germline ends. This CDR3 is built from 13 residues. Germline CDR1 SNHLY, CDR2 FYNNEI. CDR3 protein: CASGATANNEQFF. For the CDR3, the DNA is TGTGCCAGCGGCGCGACAGCAAACAATGAGCAGTTCTTC.

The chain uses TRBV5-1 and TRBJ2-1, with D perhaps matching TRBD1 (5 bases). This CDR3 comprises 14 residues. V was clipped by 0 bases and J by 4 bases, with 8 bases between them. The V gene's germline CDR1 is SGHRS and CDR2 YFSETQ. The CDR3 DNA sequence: TGCGCCAGCAGCTTGGACAAGGGGTACAATGAGCAGTTCTTC. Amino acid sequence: CASSLDKGYNEQFF.

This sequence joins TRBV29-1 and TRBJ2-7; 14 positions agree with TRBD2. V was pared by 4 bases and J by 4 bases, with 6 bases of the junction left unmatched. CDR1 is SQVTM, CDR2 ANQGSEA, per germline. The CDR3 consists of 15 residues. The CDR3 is CSVASGTSGSYEQYF. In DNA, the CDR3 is TGCAGCGTTGCTTCAGGGACTAGCGGGAGTTACGAGCAGTACTTC.

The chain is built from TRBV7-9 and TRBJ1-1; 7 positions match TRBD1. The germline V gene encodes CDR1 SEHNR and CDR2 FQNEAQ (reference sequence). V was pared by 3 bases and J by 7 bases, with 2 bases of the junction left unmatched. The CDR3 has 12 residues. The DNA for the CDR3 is TGTGCCAGCAGCTTGACAGGGTTTGAAGCTTTCTTT. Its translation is CASSLTGFEAFF.

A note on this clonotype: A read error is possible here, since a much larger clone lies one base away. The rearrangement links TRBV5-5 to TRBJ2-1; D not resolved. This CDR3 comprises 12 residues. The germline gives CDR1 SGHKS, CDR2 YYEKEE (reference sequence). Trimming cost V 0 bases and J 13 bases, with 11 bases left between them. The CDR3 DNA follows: TGTGCCAGCAGCTTGGTGGTGGAGACCCAGTTCTTC. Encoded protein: CASSLVVETQFF.

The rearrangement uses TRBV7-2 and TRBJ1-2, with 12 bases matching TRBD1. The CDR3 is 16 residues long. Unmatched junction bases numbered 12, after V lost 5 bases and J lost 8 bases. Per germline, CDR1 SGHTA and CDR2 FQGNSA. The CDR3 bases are TGTGCCAGCAGCCCTTCACCGGGACAGGGGGCGAAGGGCTACACCTTC. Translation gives CASSPSPGQGAKGYTF.

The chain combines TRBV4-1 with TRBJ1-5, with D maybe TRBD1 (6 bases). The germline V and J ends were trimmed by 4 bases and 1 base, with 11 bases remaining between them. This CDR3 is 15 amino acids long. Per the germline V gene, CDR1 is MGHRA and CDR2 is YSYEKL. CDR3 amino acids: CASSPTGTSNQPQHF. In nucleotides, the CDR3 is TGCGCCAGCAGCCCAACCGGGACAAGCAATCAGCCCCAGCATTTT.

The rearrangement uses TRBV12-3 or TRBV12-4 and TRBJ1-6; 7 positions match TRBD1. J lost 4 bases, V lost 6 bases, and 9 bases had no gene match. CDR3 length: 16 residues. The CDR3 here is CASRTGTASYNSPLHF. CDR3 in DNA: TGTGCCAGCAGAACCGGGACAGCTTCTTATAATTCACCCCTCCACTTT.

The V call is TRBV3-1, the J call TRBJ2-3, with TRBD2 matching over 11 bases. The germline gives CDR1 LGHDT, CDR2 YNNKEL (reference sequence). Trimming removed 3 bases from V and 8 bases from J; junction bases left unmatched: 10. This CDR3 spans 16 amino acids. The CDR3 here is CASSQDPGTSGTTQYF. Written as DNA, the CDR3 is TGTGCCAGCAGCCAGGACCCCGGGACTAGCGGAACTACGCAGTATTTT.

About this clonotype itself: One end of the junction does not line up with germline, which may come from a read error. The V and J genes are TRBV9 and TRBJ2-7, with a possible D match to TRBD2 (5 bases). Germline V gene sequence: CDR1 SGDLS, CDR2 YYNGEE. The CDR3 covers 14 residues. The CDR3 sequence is CASSVEGTSYEQYF. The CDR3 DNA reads TGTGCTAGCAGCGTAGAGGGCACCTCCTACGAGCAGTACTTC.

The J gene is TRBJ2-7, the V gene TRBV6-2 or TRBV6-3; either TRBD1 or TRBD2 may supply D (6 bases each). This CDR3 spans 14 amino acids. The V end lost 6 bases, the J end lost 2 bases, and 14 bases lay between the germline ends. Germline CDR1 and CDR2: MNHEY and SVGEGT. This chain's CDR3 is CASRYQGGPYEQYF. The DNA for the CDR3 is TGTGCCAGCAGATACCAAGGGGGGCCCTACGAGCAGTACTTC.

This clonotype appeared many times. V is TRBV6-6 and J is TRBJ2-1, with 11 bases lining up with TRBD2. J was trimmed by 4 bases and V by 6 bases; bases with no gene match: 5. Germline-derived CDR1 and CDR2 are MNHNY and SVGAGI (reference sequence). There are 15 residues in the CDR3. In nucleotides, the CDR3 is TGTGCCAGCAGACGAACTAGCGGGAGTTACAATGAGCAGTTCTTC. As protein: CASRRTSGSYNEQFF.

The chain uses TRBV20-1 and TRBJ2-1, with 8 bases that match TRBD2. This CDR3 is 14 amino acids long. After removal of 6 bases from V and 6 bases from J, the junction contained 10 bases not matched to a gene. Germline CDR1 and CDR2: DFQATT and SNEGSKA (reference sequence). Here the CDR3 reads CSAKSGSLRNEQFF. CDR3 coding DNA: TGCAGTGCAAAGAGCGGGAGTCTACGCAATGAGCAGTTCTTC.

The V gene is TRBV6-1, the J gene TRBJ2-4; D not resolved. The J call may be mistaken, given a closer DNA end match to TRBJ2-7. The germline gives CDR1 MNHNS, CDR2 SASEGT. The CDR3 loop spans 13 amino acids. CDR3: CASSEGQEYEQYF. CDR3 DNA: TGTGCCAGCAGTGAGGGTCAGGAGTACGAGCAGTACTTC.

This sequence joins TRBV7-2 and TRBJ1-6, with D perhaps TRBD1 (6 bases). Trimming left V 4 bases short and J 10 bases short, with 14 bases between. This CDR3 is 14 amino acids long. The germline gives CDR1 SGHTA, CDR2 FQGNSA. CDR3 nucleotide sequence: TGTGCCAGCAGCTCCCAGACAGGAATATCACCCCTCCACTTT. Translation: CASSSQTGISPLHF.

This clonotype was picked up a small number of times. The CDR3 DNA reads as TGTGCCACCAGCATTGGGTACTCCTACGAGCAGTACTTC. Protein: CATSIGYSYEQYF. The V and J genes are TRBV15 and TRBJ2-7; D remains unclear. There are 13 residues in the CDR3. Germline loops: CDR1 LNHNV, CDR2 YYDKDF (reference sequence). The germline V and J ends were trimmed by 4 bases and 0 bases, with 7 bases remaining between them.

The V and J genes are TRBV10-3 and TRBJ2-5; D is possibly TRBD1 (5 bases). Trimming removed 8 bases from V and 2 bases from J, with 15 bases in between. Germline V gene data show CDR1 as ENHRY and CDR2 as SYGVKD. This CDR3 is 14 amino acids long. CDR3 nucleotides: TGTGCCATCGGTAGACAGTCCCAGCAAGAGACCCAGTACTTC. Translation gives CAIGRQSQQETQYF.

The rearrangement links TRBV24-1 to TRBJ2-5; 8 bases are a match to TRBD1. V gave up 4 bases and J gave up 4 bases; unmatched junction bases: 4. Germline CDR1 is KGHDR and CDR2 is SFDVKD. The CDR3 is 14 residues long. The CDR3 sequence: CATSESGGAETQYF. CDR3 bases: TGTGCCACCAGTGAGTCAGGGGGCGCAGAGACCCAGTACTTC.

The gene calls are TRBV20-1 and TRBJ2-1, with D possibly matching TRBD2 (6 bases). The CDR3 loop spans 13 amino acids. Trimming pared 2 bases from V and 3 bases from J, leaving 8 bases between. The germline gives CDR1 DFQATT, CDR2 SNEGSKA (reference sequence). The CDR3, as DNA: TGCAGTGCTAGACAGGGAGGCTACAATGAGCAGTTCTTC. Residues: CSARQGGYNEQFF.

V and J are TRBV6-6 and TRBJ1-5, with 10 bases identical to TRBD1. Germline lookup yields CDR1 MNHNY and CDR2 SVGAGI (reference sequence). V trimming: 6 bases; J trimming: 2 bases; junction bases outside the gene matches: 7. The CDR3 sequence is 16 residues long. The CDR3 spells CASSQRDRGGNQPQHF. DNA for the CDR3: TGTGCCAGCAGCCAACGGGACAGGGGAGGCAATCAGCCCCAGCATTTT.

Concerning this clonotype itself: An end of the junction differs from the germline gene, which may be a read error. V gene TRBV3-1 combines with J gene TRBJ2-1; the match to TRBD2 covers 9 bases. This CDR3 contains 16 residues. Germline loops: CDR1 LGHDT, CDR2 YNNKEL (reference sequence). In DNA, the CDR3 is TGTGCCAGCAGCCAAGTAGTAGCGGGGGTATACAACGAGCAGTTCTTC. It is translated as CASSQVVAGVYNEQFF.

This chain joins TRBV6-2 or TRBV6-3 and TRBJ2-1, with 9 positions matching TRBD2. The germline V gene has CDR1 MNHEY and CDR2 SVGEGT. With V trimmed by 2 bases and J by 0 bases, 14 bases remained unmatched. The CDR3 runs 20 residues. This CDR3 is CASSYPASGDKPLSYNEQFF. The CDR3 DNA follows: TGTGCCAGCAGTTACCCGGCTAGCGGGGATAAACCTCTCTCCTACAATGAGCAGTTCTTC.

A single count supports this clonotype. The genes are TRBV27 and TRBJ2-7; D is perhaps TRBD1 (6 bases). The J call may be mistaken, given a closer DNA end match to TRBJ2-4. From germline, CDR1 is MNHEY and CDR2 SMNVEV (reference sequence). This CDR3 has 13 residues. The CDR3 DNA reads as TGTGCCAGCAGTCGGGACAACCGGAGCATTCAGTACTTC. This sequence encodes CASSRDNRSIQYF.

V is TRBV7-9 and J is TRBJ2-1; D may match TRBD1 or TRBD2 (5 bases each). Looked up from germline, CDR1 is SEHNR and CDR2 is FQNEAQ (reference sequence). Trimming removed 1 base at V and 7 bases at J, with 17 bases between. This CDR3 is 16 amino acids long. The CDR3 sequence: CASSLGPGPSQNEQFF. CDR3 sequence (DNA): TGTGCCAGCAGCTTAGGACCGGGACCCTCGCAAAATGAGCAGTTCTTC.

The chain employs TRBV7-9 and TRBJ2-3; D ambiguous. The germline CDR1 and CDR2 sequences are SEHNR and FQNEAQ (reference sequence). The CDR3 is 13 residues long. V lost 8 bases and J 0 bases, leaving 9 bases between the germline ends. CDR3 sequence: CASGDFSTDTQYF. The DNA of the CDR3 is TGTGCCAGCGGAGACTTCAGCACAGATACGCAGTATTTT.